Below are 12 T cell receptor beta chains sequenced from a single sample in a study of cytomegalovirus exposure and HLA in healthy donors. The table came from immunoSEQ multiplex PCR; TCRdb's copy has only in-frame clones and leaves some out. Of about 150,000 clones in the sample, around 84% were seen once. Sequenced: PBMCs. The receptor source for this set is a human donor in good health.

CDR3 DNA: TGCGCCAGCAGCCGGACAGGGGGCGCCGACTATGGCTACACCTTC. Translating it yields CASSRTGGADYGYTF. This chain uses TRBV5-1 with TRBJ1-2, with TRBD1 matching 11 bases. Per germline, CDR1 SGHRS and CDR2 YFSETQ. This CDR3 is built from 15 residues. V lost 4 bases, J lost 3 bases, and 5 bases stayed unmatched. Looking up the rest from reference TRBV5-1 and TRBJ1-2 gives the full variable domain: KAGVTQTPRYLIKTRGQQVTLSCSPISGHRSVSWYQQTPGQGLQFLFEYFSETQRNKGNFPGRFSGRQFSNSRSEMNVSTLELGDSALYLCASSRTGGADYGYTFGSGTRLTVV.

This rearrangement joins TRBV7-6 to TRBJ2-7, with 9 bases identical to TRBD1. The ends lost 2 bases at V and 2 bases at J; junction bases unmatched: 25. Germline loops: CDR1 SGHVS, CDR2 FNYEAQ. The CDR3 covers 22 residues. The CDR3 DNA reads as TGTGCCAGCAGCTTATCCGGGCGGGATAAAGACAGGGGGTATAGGTTCCCCTACGAGCAGTACTTC. Amino acids: CASSLSGRDKDRGYRFPYEQYF.

This clone was observed a handful of times. The chain combines TRBV29-1 with TRBJ2-7; D is ambiguous. V was shortened by 6 bases and J by 0 bases, with 9 bases between the two germline ends. Germline CDR1 SQVTM, CDR2 ANQGSEA. The length of the CDR3 is 12 residues. The DNA for the CDR3 is TGCAGCGTCGCACCGAGCTCCTACGAGCAGTACTTC. Its translation: CSVAPSSYEQYF.

The count of this clone is one. The chain joins TRBV20-1 to TRBJ2-7; D gene unclear. V was pared by 4 bases and J by 3 bases, with 7 bases between. The CDR3 is made up of 11 amino acids. Germline assignment: CDR1 DFQATT and CDR2 SNEGSKA (reference sequence). CDR3: CSATPSYEQYF. The CDR3 coding sequence is TGCAGTGCTACCCCGAGCTACGAGCAGTACTTC.

This clone was seen a single time. The gene calls are TRBV6-1 and TRBJ1-1; D is perhaps TRBD1 (6 bases). Germline-derived CDR1 and CDR2 are MNHNS and SASEGT. This CDR3 comprises 15 residues. The V and J ends lost 1 base and 1 base respectively, with 10 bases between them. The CDR3 DNA is TGTGCCAGCAGTGAAGTACCGACAGGGAACACTGAAGCTTTCTTT. It translates to CASSEVPTGNTEAFF.

V usage is TRBV6-5 and J usage is TRBJ1-6, with D possibly being TRBD1 (6 bases). Germline V gives CDR1 MNHEY, CDR2 SVGAGI. The CDR3 contains 14 residues. Trimming pared 2 bases from V and 5 bases from J, leaving 7 bases between. This CDR3 is CASSYTGNNSPLHF. For the CDR3, the DNA is TGTGCCAGCAGTTACACAGGGAATAATTCACCCCTCCACTTT.

The V call is TRBV27, the J call TRBJ2-1; 7 bases match TRBD1. Germline CDR1 reads MNHEY; CDR2 reads SMNVEV (reference sequence). The ends lost 5 bases at V and 8 bases at J; junction bases unmatched: 6. There are 13 residues in the CDR3. The CDR3 DNA reads as TGTGCCAGCAGTCCGATGACAGGGTATGAGCAGTTCTTC. Protein product: CASSPMTGYEQFF.

This chain links TRBV7-8 with TRBJ1-1, with TRBD1 matching 7 bases. The germline CDR1 and CDR2 sequences are SGHVS and FQNEAQ. V dropped 3 bases and J dropped 7; count of bases not matched to a gene: 5. This CDR3 has 13 residues. The CDR3 coding sequence is TGTGCCAGCAGCTTCCGACAGGGTAGTGAAGCTTTCTTT. Translated, it gives CASSFRQGSEAFF.

This rearrangement joins TRBV6-1 to TRBJ1-5; D call uncertain. V lost 2 bases, J lost 2 bases, and 7 bases lay in between. CDR1 and CDR2 from the germline V gene are MNHNS and SASEGT. The CDR3 consists of 14 residues. CDR3 DNA: TGTGCCAGCAGTGAAAACGGAGGCAATCAGCCCCAGCATTTT. It translates to CASSENGGNQPQHF.

As for this clone: Other DNA sequences in the sample encode the same CDR3. The V and J genes are TRBV18 and TRBJ1-1, with D perhaps matching TRBD1 (5 bases). V was clipped by 2 bases and J by 1 base, with 8 bases between them. This CDR3 has 14 residues. Looked up from germline, CDR1 is KGHSH and CDR2 is LQKENI. This chain's CDR3 is CASSPSGGNTEAFF. The CDR3 DNA follows: TGTGCCAGCTCACCATCCGGGGGGAACACTGAAGCTTTCTTT.

This sequence joins TRBV7-2 and TRBJ1-5; the D is unclear. The V gene lost 5 bases and the J gene lost 6 bases, with 11 bases spanning the gap. CDR1 and CDR2 from the germline V gene are SGHTA and FQGNSA. The CDR3 sequence is 13 residues long. CDR3 in DNA: TGTGCCAGCAGCGCGGGAGGCCCTCAGCCCCAGCATTTT. It is translated as CASSAGGPQPQHF.

This clone occurred many times. The CDR3 spells CASRTSAMGGQPQHF. The DNA for the CDR3 is TGTGCCAGTAGGACCAGCGCCATGGGAGGTCAGCCCCAGCATTTT. This chain joins TRBV19 and TRBJ1-5; D remains ambiguous. V was cut by 6 bases and J by 6 bases, with 18 bases left in between. This CDR3 contains 15 residues. Germline loops: CDR1 LNHDA, CDR2 SQIVND (reference sequence).